The 25 T cell receptor beta chains below were found in one sample sequenced in a study of shared clonotypes between healthy human individuals. TCRdb's table, derived via immunoSEQ multiplex PCR, lists solely in-frame clones and lacks some. The sample yields about 2.1 million clones, about 93% seen once. Naive CD8 cells comprised CD45RO-negative, CCR7-positively selected cells, excluding terminally differentiated effector memory CD45RA+ cells. The sequencing sample was made of naive CD8+ T cells from PBMCs. Receptors were obtained from a man aged 18 to 29 in good health. Some clones in this sample may be carry-over from other donors' samples.

The rearrangement uses TRBV30 and TRBJ2-2; D is perhaps TRBD1 (5 bases). Germline V CDR1 and CDR2: GTSNPN, SVGIG (reference sequence). Deletions cut 5 bases from V and 0 bases from J, with 10 bases between. The CDR3 runs 14 residues. The CDR3 spells CAWEDSPNTGELFF. The DNA of the CDR3 is TGTGCCTGGGAAGACAGCCCGAACACCGGGGAGCTGTTTTTT.

This clone is a singleton in its sample. The chain joins TRBV7-8 to TRBJ2-7; 10 nucleotides agree with TRBD1. Germline V gene lookup returns CDR1 SGHVS and CDR2 FQNEAQ. The CDR3 runs 16 residues. Unmatched junction bases numbered 15, after V lost 5 bases and J lost 8 bases. Here the CDR3 reads CASSLEPGTGAHQQYF. CDR3 coding DNA: TGTGCCAGCAGCCTTGAACCCGGGACAGGGGCTCACCAGCAGTACTTC.

The rearrangement links TRBV7-9 to TRBJ1-2; TRBD1 matches at 10 bases. J gave up 6 bases and V 3 bases, and 7 bases lay outside the gene matches. CDR1 and CDR2 (germline): SEHNR, FQNEAQ (reference sequence). This CDR3 comprises 15 residues. CDR3 protein: CASSFYDRGQDGYTF. The CDR3 DNA sequence: TGTGCCAGCAGCTTTTACGACAGGGGGCAGGATGGCTACACCTTC. Combining the CDR3 with reference TRBV7-9 and TRBJ1-2 gives the whole variable domain DTGVSQNPRHKITKRGQNVTFRCDPISEHNRLYWYRQTLGQGPEFLTYFQNEAQLEKSRLLSDRFSAERPKGSFSTLEIQRTEQGDSAMYLCASSFYDRGQDGYTFGSGTRLTVV.

V and J are TRBV27 and TRBJ2-2; D remains ambiguous. CDR1 MNHEY and CDR2 SMNVEV come from the germline V gene (reference sequence). The ends were cut back, 2 bases at V and 6 bases at J, with 10 bases in the middle. The CDR3 has 14 amino acids. The CDR3 DNA reads TGTGCCAGCAGTTTAACCAGCGCTGCCGGGGAGCTGTTTTTT. This encodes CASSLTSAAGELFF.

Details on this clone: Other DNA sequences of this sample code for an identical CDR3. The chain employs TRBV27 and TRBJ2-7; D call uncertain. Germline V gene sequence: CDR1 MNHEY, CDR2 SMNVEV (reference sequence). Trimming shortened V by 8 bases and J by 2 bases, and 10 bases separated the two germline ends. The CDR3 is 12 residues long. The CDR3 is CASSPSPYEQYF. The CDR3 DNA is TGTGCCAGCTCCCCCAGCCCCTACGAGCAGTACTTC.

V gene TRBV30 combines with J gene TRBJ1-2; weak D call: TRBD1 (6 bases). Trimming cost V 3 bases and J 2 bases, with 16 bases left between them. CDR3 size: 15 residues. CDR1 and CDR2 (germline): GTSNPN, SVGIG (reference sequence). CDR3 residues: CAWRGHREGNYGYTF. CDR3 DNA sequence: TGTGCCTGGAGGGGGCACAGGGAGGGAAACTATGGCTACACCTTC.

The V call is TRBV11-2, the J call TRBJ2-5; no clear D. The CDR3 covers 14 residues. Trimming removed 1 base from V and 4 bases from J, with 10 bases in between. The germline CDR1 and CDR2 sequences are SGHAT and FQNNGV. CDR3 in amino acids: CASSLVTRTETQYF. CDR3 DNA sequence: TGTGCCAGCAGCTTAGTTACACGGACAGAGACCCAGTACTTC.

V gene TRBV4-3 combines with J gene TRBJ2-3, with 8 bases matching TRBD1. This CDR3 is 16 amino acids long. Germline trimming cut 1 base from V and 3 bases from J; bases unmatched to any gene: 6. Germline values: CDR1 LGHNA, CDR2 YSLEER. CDR3 region: CASSQAGQGVTDTQYF. The CDR3 bases are TGCGCCAGCAGCCAAGCCGGACAGGGTGTTACAGATACGCAGTATTTT.

The chain employs TRBV11-3 and TRBJ1-3; D unclear. The CDR3 is 13 amino acids. Trimming cost V 6 bases and J 4 bases, with 10 bases left between them. The germline V gene has CDR1 SGHNT and CDR2 YENEEA. The CDR3 region is CASSETPGNTIYF. DNA for the CDR3: TGTGCCAGCAGTGAAACCCCCGGAAACACCATATATTTT. Variable domain in full (rest from reference TRBV11-3 and TRBJ1-3): EAGVVQSPRYKIIEKKQPVAFWCNPISGHNTLYWYLQNLGQGPELLIRYENEEAVDDSQLPKDRFSAERLKGVDSTLKIQPAELGDSAVYLCASSETPGNTIYFGEGSWLTVV.

This CDR3 reads CASSLLSHRDTIYF. The DNA of the CDR3 is TGTGCCAGCAGTTTATTGTCCCATCGGGACACCATATATTTT. This rearrangement joins TRBV28 to TRBJ1-3; D unclear. The V gene lost 1 base and the J gene lost 8 bases, with 12 bases spanning the gap. Germline CDR1 is MDHEN and CDR2 is SYDVKM. The CDR3 is 14 residues long.

The chain recombines TRBV25-1 with TRBJ2-5; TRBD2 matches 13 bases. After removal of 5 bases from V and 5 bases from J, the junction contained 2 bases not matched to a gene. Germline V lookup: CDR1 MGHDK, CDR2 SYGVNS. The CDR3 contains 14 residues. DNA for the CDR3: TGTGCCAGCAGTCCACTAGCGGGAGGGGAGACCCAGTACTTC. Its translation is CASSPLAGGETQYF.

The chain recombines TRBV4-1 with TRBJ2-1, with D uncertain. This CDR3 comprises 16 residues. Germline CDR1 is MGHRA and CDR2 is YSYEKL. Trimming pared 3 bases from V and 3 bases from J, leaving 15 bases between. The CDR3 region is CASSHGDRILYNEQFF. For the CDR3, the DNA is TGCGCCAGCAGCCATGGAGACCGAATTCTCTACAATGAGCAGTTCTTC.

The chain links TRBV7-9 to TRBJ1-4, with a tentative D call TRBD1 (6 bases). CDR1 SEHNR and CDR2 FQNEAQ come from the germline V gene (reference sequence). Deletions cut 3 bases from V and 12 bases from J, with 11 bases between. The CDR3 sequence is 12 residues long. CDR3 nucleotide sequence: TGTGCCAGCAGCTTTACCCCAGGGGAACTGTTTTTT. Protein: CASSFTPGELFF. The full variable domain, completed using reference TRBV7-9 and TRBJ1-4, is DTGVSQNPRHKITKRGQNVTFRCDPISEHNRLYWYRQTLGQGPEFLTYFQNEAQLEKSRLLSDRFSAERPKGSFSTLEIQRTEQGDSAMYLCASSFTPGELFFGSGTQLSVL.

The chain has TRBV25-1 and TRBJ2-1; possible D gene TRBD1, 5 bases. V was shortened by 1 base and J by 0 bases, with 7 bases between the two germline ends. The CDR3 consists of 15 residues. Looked up from germline, CDR1 is MGHDK and CDR2 is SYGVNS. The CDR3 spells CASSESGHSYNEQFF. As DNA, the CDR3 is TGTGCCAGCAGTGAATCTGGACACTCCTACAATGAGCAGTTCTTC.

CDR3 nucleotides: TGTGCCACCAGTTTGAAGGGGCCCACAGATACGCAGTATTTT. It specifies CATSLKGPTDTQYF. The rearrangement uses TRBV15 and TRBJ2-3, with D tentatively TRBD1 (5 bases). With 6 bases removed from V and 2 bases from J, the gap between germline ends came to 12 bases. The CDR3 totals 14 residues. The V gene's germline CDR1 is LNHNV and CDR2 YYDKDF (reference sequence).

The V call is TRBV28, the J call TRBJ1-2; D might be TRBD1 (5 bases). The germline V gene has CDR1 MDHEN and CDR2 SYDVKM. Trimming took 5 bases from V and 5 from J, leaving 18 bases between them. This CDR3 has 15 amino acids. The CDR3 protein is CASSPRGGDPYGYTF. The CDR3 DNA follows: TGTGCCAGCAGTCCCCGGGGGGGGGACCCGTATGGCTACACCTTC.

This chain links TRBV6-6 with TRBJ1-2; no definite D call. V was trimmed by 2 bases and J by 6 bases, leaving 7 bases between them. Germline V lookup: CDR1 MNHNY, CDR2 SVGAGI (reference sequence). The CDR3 extends over 12 amino acids. CDR3 residues: CASSYGQDGYTF. The CDR3 DNA follows: TGTGCCAGCAGTTACGGTCAGGATGGCTACACCTTC.

The V gene is TRBV10-2, the J gene TRBJ2-3, with 7 bases identical to TRBD1. This CDR3 spans 15 amino acids. The V segment lost 0 bases and the J segment 2 bases; nucleotides outside the gene matches: 2. CDR1 and CDR2 (germline): WSHSY, SAAADI. CDR3 sequence reads: CASSESTGNTDTQYF. The CDR3 nucleotides are TGCGCCAGCAGTGAGTCGACAGGGAACACAGATACGCAGTATTTT.

In this sample, this clone turned up a few times. V gene TRBV28 combines with J gene TRBJ1-5; no clear D gene. From germline, CDR1 is MDHEN and CDR2 SYDVKM. CDR3 length: 15 residues. Trimming took off 3 bases at V and 5 bases at J, with 14 bases between the two ends. CDR3 sequence (DNA): TGTGCCAGCAGTTTTACATTTGTCGGCTATCAGCCCCAGCATTTT. The encoded protein is CASSFTFVGYQPQHF.

The chain combines TRBV6-6 with TRBJ2-5; 7 bases fit TRBD2. The germline CDR1 and CDR2 sequences are MNHNY and SVGAGI (reference sequence). CDR3 length: 14 residues. Trimming removed 7 bases from V and 2 bases from J; junction bases left unmatched: 7. The CDR3 region is CASTPTSRQETQYF. The CDR3, as DNA: TGTGCCAGCACCCCGACTAGCCGGCAAGAGACCCAGTACTTC.

J is TRBJ2-7 and V is TRBV27, with TRBD1 as a possible D gene (6 bases). V was cut by 3 bases and J by 2 bases, with 14 bases left in between. The CDR3 consists of 15 residues. Germline V CDR1 and CDR2: MNHEY, SMNVEV (reference sequence). CDR3 protein: CASSFLDRFAYEQYF. The CDR3 DNA follows: TGTGCCAGCAGTTTCTTAGACAGGTTCGCCTACGAGCAGTACTTC.

As to this clone: Additional DNA sequences in this sample encode the identical CDR3. This chain links TRBV5-1 with TRBJ1-1; 11 nucleotides align to TRBD1. This CDR3 comprises 15 residues. Germline CDR1 SGHRS, CDR2 YFSETQ. The trim removed 4 bases at V and 3 bases at J, leaving 5 bases unmatched. CDR3 region: CASSLDRGRDTEAFF. CDR3 in DNA: TGCGCCAGCAGCCTGGACAGGGGGCGAGACACTGAAGCTTTCTTT. Full variable domain (outside the CDR3, taken from reference TRBV5-1 and TRBJ1-1): KAGVTQTPRYLIKTRGQQVTLSCSPISGHRSVSWYQQTPGQGLQFLFEYFSETQRNKGNFPGRFSGRQFSNSRSEMNVSTLELGDSALYLCASSLDRGRDTEAFFGQGTRLTVV.

The V gene is TRBV6-1, the J gene TRBJ2-7; tentative D call: TRBD1 (6 bases). With 8 bases removed from V and 3 bases from J, the gap between germline ends came to 8 bases. The germline V gene has CDR1 MNHNS and CDR2 SASEGT. This CDR3 spans 11 amino acids. This CDR3 reads CASEDSYEQYF. The CDR3 DNA reads TGTGCCAGCGAGGACAGCTACGAGCAGTACTTC.

The CDR3 region is CASSLVYRPSGGGNEQFF. CDR3 nucleotides: TGTGCCAGCAGCTTAGTTTATAGGCCCTCCGGGGGTGGGAATGAGCAGTTCTTC. The chain has TRBV7-9 and TRBJ2-1, with TRBD2 as a possible D gene (6 bases). V was shortened by 1 base and J by 7 bases, with 23 bases between the two germline ends. The CDR3 covers 18 residues. Germline assignment: CDR1 SEHNR and CDR2 FQNEAQ (reference sequence).

Comments on this clone: The germline gene is not matched at one end of the junction; a read error may be the cause. The chain couples TRBV19 to TRBJ2-4; D may be TRBD1 or TRBD2 (5 bases each). From germline, CDR1 is LNHDA and CDR2 SQIVND (reference sequence). The CDR3 runs to 11 residues. The CDR3 region has the DNA TGTGCCAGTAGTATTGAGGGGTATTACCTATTC. This encodes CASSIEGYYLF.